The present T cell receptor (beta chain) was sequenced within a study of blood T cell repertoires in COVID-19. About the study: Italy, Spain and the United States were the sources of the convalescent and acute COVID-19 samples. T cells, B-cell-depleted T cells, or PBMCs provided the cDNA or gDNA that served as material.

How the authors handled the data: Estimation of nucleated cell counts relied on the amplification of reference gene primers. TCRdb keeps only in-frame clones here, not all; method: immunoSEQ multiplex PCR. D and trimming come from the DNA, and the V and J calls and clone size come from that table. Of about 290,000 clones detected, approximately 80% appear once; the ten largest clones hold around 4.2%. Germline V gene data show CDR1 as GTSNPN and CDR2 as SVGIG (reference sequence). There are 14 residues in the CDR3. The V and J ends lost 2 bases and 6 bases, in that order; junction bases with no gene match: 7.

Sequenced: peripheral blood. The chain uses TRBV30 and TRBJ2-7, with 10 bases matching TRBD2. This clonotype was obtained from a woman in her forties or fifties with active or convalescent COVID-19. CDR3 in amino acids: CAWSLSGRTPEQYF. CDR3 nucleotides: TGTGCCTGGAGTCTTAGCGGGAGGACGCCCGAGCAGTACTTC.